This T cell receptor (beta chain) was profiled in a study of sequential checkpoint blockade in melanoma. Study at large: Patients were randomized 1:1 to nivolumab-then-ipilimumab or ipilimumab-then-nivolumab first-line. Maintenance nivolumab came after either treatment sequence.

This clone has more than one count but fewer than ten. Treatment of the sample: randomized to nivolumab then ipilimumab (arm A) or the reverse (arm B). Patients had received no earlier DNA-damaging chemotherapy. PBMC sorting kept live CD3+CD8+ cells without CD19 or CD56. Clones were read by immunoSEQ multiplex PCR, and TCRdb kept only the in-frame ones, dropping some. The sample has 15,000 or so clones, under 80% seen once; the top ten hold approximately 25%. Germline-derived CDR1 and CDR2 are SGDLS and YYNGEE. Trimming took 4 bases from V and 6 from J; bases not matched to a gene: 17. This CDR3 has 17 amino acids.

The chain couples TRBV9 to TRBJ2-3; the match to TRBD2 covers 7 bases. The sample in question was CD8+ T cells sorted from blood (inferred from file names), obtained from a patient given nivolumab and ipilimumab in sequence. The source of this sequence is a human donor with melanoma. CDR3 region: CASSLNTGRPPKDTQYF. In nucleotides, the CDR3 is TGTGCCAGCAGCCTGAATACCGGGAGGCCTCCGAAGGATACGCAGTATTTT. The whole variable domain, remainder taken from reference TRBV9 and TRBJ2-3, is DSGVTQTPKHLITATGQRVTLRCSPRSGDLSVYWYQQSLDQGLQFLIQYYNGEERAKGNILERFSAQQFPDLHSELNLSSLELGDSALYFCASSLNTGRPPKDTQYFGPGTRLTVL.